The 27 T cell receptor beta chains listed next were all sequenced from one sample in a study of beta chain features in type 1 diabetes. The investigators reverse transcribed all of the isolated RNA, so they sequenced expressed TCRB transcripts. Clones were read by immunoSEQ multiplex PCR, and TCRdb kept only the in-frame ones, dropping some. The profile shows around 320,000 clones, around 15% of them singletons. The sequencing sample was made of central memory CD4+ T cells from blood. These receptors were collected from a man aged 25-45 years in good health.

This clone was counted between two and nine times. The chain uses TRBV5-4 and TRBJ2-1, with 7 bases matching TRBD2. The CDR3 contains 18 residues. The J segment lost 2 bases and the V segment lost 3 bases, leaving 14 bases of the junction unmatched. The germline gives CDR1 SGHNT, CDR2 YYREEE (reference sequence). The DNA for the CDR3 is TGTGCCAGCAGCTCGGGGATTATTATGGCGGGAGCCTACAATGAGCAGTTCTTC. Translated: CASSSGIIMAGAYNEQFF.

CDR3 protein: CASSAGTGGLLSAGNTIYF. The CDR3 DNA reads as TGTGCCAGCAGCGCAGGGACAGGGGGTCTTCTATCCGCTGGAAACACCATATATTTT. The chain links TRBV9 to TRBJ1-3; 11 bases align to TRBD1. Losses at the gene ends were 3 bases for V and 2 bases for J; bases not matched to a gene: 13. The V gene's germline CDR1 is SGDLS and CDR2 YYNGEE. The length of the CDR3 is 19 residues.

This clone has only a few counts. The chain employs TRBV10-3 and TRBJ2-3; D remains unclear. Looked up from germline, CDR1 is ENHRY and CDR2 is SYGVKD. The CDR3 totals 14 residues. Trimming shortened V by 6 bases and J by 0 bases, and 10 bases separated the two germline ends. This CDR3 is CAIRRGASTDTQYF. The DNA for the CDR3 is TGTGCCATCAGGCGCGGAGCGAGCACAGATACGCAGTATTTT.

This clone was counted at least ten times. The chain is built from TRBV4-3 and TRBJ2-4; unclear D gene. Germline V gene data show CDR1 as LGHNA and CDR2 as YSLEER. The length of the CDR3 is 16 residues. Deletions cut 0 bases from V and 0 bases from J, with 9 bases between. The CDR3 DNA reads as TGCGCCAGCAGCCAAGAACGGCTAATAGCCAAAAACATTCAGTACTTC. It codes for CASSQERLIAKNIQYF.

This clone was counted only a few times. This chain links TRBV6-5 with TRBJ2-1; 9 nucleotides align to TRBD1. This CDR3 has 14 amino acids. Germline V gene sequence: CDR1 MNHEY, CDR2 SVGAGI. The ends lost 6 bases at V and 5 bases at J; junction bases unmatched: 5. CDR3 DNA: TGTGCCAGCAGACCGGACAGGGGACACAATGAGCAGTTCTTC. This sequence encodes CASRPDRGHNEQFF.

This rearrangement joins TRBV7-2 to TRBJ2-2; 12 nucleotides match TRBD2. This CDR3 comprises 19 residues. After removal of 5 bases from V and 2 bases from J, the junction contained 12 bases not matched to a gene. Germline loops: CDR1 SGHTA, CDR2 FQGNSA. The CDR3 here is CASSRSILAGGANTGELFF. CDR3 coding DNA: TGTGCCAGCAGCCGATCTATCCTAGCGGGAGGGGCAAACACCGGGGAGCTGTTTTTT.

This clone was seen a few times. The chain uses TRBV6-6 and TRBJ2-1; D unresolved. The CDR3 contains 10 residues. V was clipped by 8 bases and J by 7 bases, with 6 bases between them. Germline V lookup: CDR1 MNHNY, CDR2 SVGAGI (reference sequence). CDR3 sequence reads: CASARNEQFF. The CDR3 nucleotides are TGTGCCAGCGCTCGGAATGAGCAGTTCTTC.

Only a few counts were recorded for this clone. The CDR3 nucleotides are TGCGCCAGCAGCCAAGATAATCCAGCGGGGCGAGGGGGGACCCAGTACTTC. Its protein is CASSQDNPAGRGGTQYF. The gene calls are TRBV4-3 and TRBJ2-5; D is perhaps TRBD2 (7 bases). V lost 0 bases and J lost 7, with 21 bases in between. The CDR3 consists of 17 residues. Looked up from germline, CDR1 is LGHNA and CDR2 is YSLEER.

This clone appeared a few times. The CDR3 sequence is CASSSRGGTDTQYF. The CDR3 nucleotides are TGTGCCAGCAGCTCACGAGGTGGCACAGATACGCAGTATTTT. J is TRBJ2-3 and V is TRBV11-3, with D uncertain. In germline, CDR1 is SGHNT, CDR2 YENEEA. V gave up 4 bases and J gave up 1 base, with 9 bases separating them. The CDR3 totals 14 residues.

This clone has more than one count but fewer than ten. The J gene is TRBJ2-1, the V gene TRBV18, with TRBD2 identical over 8 bases. Germline CDR1 KGHSH, CDR2 LQKENI. The CDR3 loop spans 16 amino acids. Germline trimming cut 0 bases from V and 4 bases from J; bases unmatched to any gene: 5. CDR3 loop: CASSPPTGGKYNEQFF. In nucleotides, the CDR3 is TGTGCCAGCTCACCACCGACGGGGGGGAAGTACAATGAGCAGTTCTTC.

The V and J genes are TRBV6-1 and TRBJ1-1; D unclear. The V gene's germline CDR1 is MNHNS and CDR2 SASEGT. Deletions cut 8 bases from V and 5 bases from J, with 15 bases between. The CDR3 runs 13 residues. CDR3 nucleotide sequence: TGTGCCAGCCCGACCGAGAACTGGACTGAAGCTTTCTTT. Translating it yields CASPTENWTEAFF.

A note on this clone: A read error may produce the germline difference seen at one junction end. The chain employs TRBV7-9 and TRBJ2-5; 9 positions agree with TRBD2. CDR1 is SEHNR, CDR2 FQNEAQ, per germline (reference sequence). This CDR3 is 15 amino acids long. CDR3 residues: CASRLAGARRETQYF. The DNA for the CDR3 is TGTGCCAGCAGGTTAGCGGGAGCCAGACGGGAGACCCAGTACTTC. The entire variable domain, with the rest obtained from reference TRBV7-9 and TRBJ2-5, is as follows: DTGVSQNPRHKITKRGQNVTFRCDPISEHNRLYWYRQTLGQGPEFLTYFQNEAQLEKSRLLSDRFSAERPKGSFSTLEIQRTEQGDSAMYLCASRLAGARRETQYFGPGTRLLVL.

The genes are TRBV18 and TRBJ1-1; D not resolved. Looked up from germline, CDR1 is KGHSH and CDR2 is LQKENI. V dropped 3 bases and J dropped 1 base, with 3 bases sitting between them. The CDR3 runs 12 residues. The CDR3 sequence: CASSPQNTEAFF. The CDR3, as DNA: TGTGCCAGCTCACCCCAGAACACTGAAGCTTTCTTT. The full variable domain, in which reference TRBV18 and TRBJ1-1 provide the parts outside the CDR3, is NAGVMQNPRHLVRRRGQEARLRCSPMKGHSHVYWYRQLPEEGLKFMVYLQKENIIDESGMPKERFSAEFPKEGPSILRIQQVVRGDSAAYFCASSPQNTEAFFGQGTRLTVV.

This clone was seen more than once but under ten times. The rearrangement uses TRBV4-1 and TRBJ1-2; the D is unclear. The CDR3 covers 15 residues. CDR1 and CDR2 from the germline V gene are MGHRA and YSYEKL. The germline V and J ends were trimmed by 0 bases and 7 bases, with 15 bases remaining between them. The CDR3 spells CASSQERGFMSGYTF. DNA of the CDR3: TGCGCCAGCAGCCAAGAGCGGGGATTTATGTCTGGCTACACCTTC.

The genes are TRBV30 and TRBJ2-1, with TRBD2 matching over 10 bases. The trim removed 8 bases at V and 7 bases at J, leaving 8 bases unmatched. CDR3 length: 13 amino acids. From germline, CDR1 is GTSNPN and CDR2 SVGIG (reference sequence). CDR3: CARVSGRGNEQFF. The DNA for the CDR3 is TGTGCCCGCGTGAGCGGGAGGGGTAATGAGCAGTTCTTC.

This clone was seen a few times. The chain combines TRBV7-6 with TRBJ2-7, with TRBD1 identical over 9 bases. The germline CDR1 and CDR2 sequences are SGHVS and FNYEAQ. The J segment lost 2 bases and the V segment lost 5 bases, leaving 1 base of the junction unmatched. This CDR3 is built from 13 residues. The CDR3 reads CASSRDRAYEQYF. For the CDR3, the DNA is TGTGCCAGCAGCCGGGACAGGGCCTACGAGCAGTACTTC.

The chain recombines TRBV7-9 with TRBJ2-3; D ambiguous. Germline loops: CDR1 SEHNR, CDR2 FQNEAQ (reference sequence). The V end lost 1 base, the J end lost 0 bases, and 5 bases lay between the germline ends. The CDR3 consists of 14 residues. CDR3 loop: CASSLVGSTDTQYF. CDR3 DNA sequence: TGTGCCAGCAGCTTAGTCGGTAGCACAGATACGCAGTATTTT.

This clone was observed once. The V and J genes are TRBV7-3 and TRBJ2-1; no reliable D call. With 8 bases removed from V and 2 bases from J, the gap between germline ends came to 10 bases. Germline lookup yields CDR1 SGHTA and CDR2 FQGTGA. The CDR3 has 13 amino acids. The CDR3 nucleotides are TGTGCCAGCTCCGAGGCCCCCTACAATGAGCAGTTCTTC. It is translated as CASSEAPYNEQFF.

On this clone: Other DNA variants within this sample encode the same CDR3. The CDR3: CASSLEGRSTDTQYF. The CDR3 DNA follows: TGCGCCAGCAGCTTGGAGGGCAGAAGCACAGATACGCAGTATTTT. The chain links TRBV5-1 to TRBJ2-3, with no clear D. V gave up 0 bases and J gave up 0 bases, with 8 bases separating them. This CDR3 region has 15 residues. The germline V gene has CDR1 SGHRS and CDR2 YFSETQ.

This clone was recorded at least ten times. The V gene is TRBV10-1, the J gene TRBJ2-7, with a possible D match to TRBD2 (7 bases). The CDR3 sequence is 15 residues long. The V gene lost 4 bases and the J gene lost 2 bases, with 15 bases spanning the gap. Germline V lookup: CDR1 WNHNN, CDR2 SYGVQD (reference sequence). The DNA for the CDR3 is TGCGCCAGCAGTGTGGGGGGGCGGGGAACCTACGAGCAGTACGTC. Amino acid sequence: CASSVGGRGTYEQYV.

CDR3 residues: CASRPGGYEQYV. The CDR3 nucleotides are TGTGCCAGCAGGCCAGGGGGCTACGAGCAGTACGTC. This chain connects TRBV14 to TRBJ2-7; TRBD1 matches at 7 bases. V lost 6 bases to trimming and J lost 3 bases; unmatched junction nucleotides: 2. There are 12 residues in the CDR3. The germline V gene encodes CDR1 SGHDN and CDR2 FVKESK.

This clone was picked up a small number of times. The rearrangement links TRBV6-5 to TRBJ1-2; unclear D gene. The CDR3 is 14 residues long. Germline V CDR1 and CDR2: MNHEY, SVGAGI. Trimming removed 2 bases at V and 6 bases at J, with 13 bases between. The CDR3 DNA reads TGTGCCAGCAGTTACGGAGGGCGCGCGGATGGCTACACCTTC. Amino acids: CASSYGGRADGYTF.

The chain combines TRBV19 with TRBJ2-1; D gene ambiguous. CDR3 size: 14 residues. Germline-derived CDR1 and CDR2 are LNHDA and SQIVND (reference sequence). V gave up 5 bases and J gave up 9 bases, with 17 bases separating them. The CDR3: CASSANRLGGEQFF. The CDR3 coding sequence is TGTGCCAGTAGTGCCAATCGACTCGGTGGTGAGCAGTTCTTC.

Regarding this clone: Relative to the germline gene, one junction end is altered; a read error may explain this. The rearrangement uses TRBV7-7 and TRBJ1-2; unclear D gene. The CDR3 contains 14 residues. Germline V gene sequence: CDR1 SSHAT, CDR2 FNYEAQ (reference sequence). The CDR3 DNA sequence: TGTGCCAGCAGCTTAATGCCCGGTAACGATGGCTACACCTTC. As protein: CASSLMPGNDGYTF.

The chain couples TRBV5-1 to TRBJ2-1; TRBD1 matches 7 bases. Unmatched junction bases numbered 4, after V lost 7 bases and J lost 0 bases. Germline V CDR1 and CDR2: SGHRS, YFSETQ. The CDR3 runs 14 residues. CDR3 nucleotides: TGCGCCAGCCAAAGGGACAGCTCCTACAATGAGCAGTTCTTC. Protein sequence: CASQRDSSYNEQFF.

This chain connects TRBV7-2 to TRBJ2-1; no definite D call. The V end lost 3 bases, the J end lost 5 bases, and 8 bases lay between the germline ends. CDR1 SGHTA and CDR2 FQGNSA come from the germline V gene. The CDR3 length is 13 residues. The CDR3 DNA is TGTGCCAGCAGCTTTGACTGGAACAATGAGCAGTTCTTC. Its translation: CASSFDWNNEQFF. The full variable domain, with the rest looked up from reference TRBV7-2 and TRBJ2-1, is GAGVSQSPSNKVTEKGKDVELRCDPISGHTALYWYRQSLGQGLEFLIYFQGNSAPDKSGLPSDRFSAERTGGSVSTLTIQRTQQEDSAVYLCASSFDWNNEQFFGPGTRLTVL.

Only a few counts were recorded for this clone. The rearrangement links TRBV4-3 to TRBJ1-1; D ambiguous. Germline V lookup: CDR1 LGHNA, CDR2 YSLEER. CDR3 size: 12 residues. Trimming left V 3 bases short and J 7 bases short, with 9 bases between. CDR3 nucleotide sequence: TGCGCCAGCAGCCACCAGATTGGTGAAGCTTTCTTT. It encodes CASSHQIGEAFF.